These T cell receptor beta chains were read from a single sample in a study of shared clonotypes between healthy human individuals. The table came from immunoSEQ multiplex PCR; TCRdb's copy has only in-frame clones and leaves some out. The table has about 2.4 million clones, approximately 93% seen once. Sequencing used naive CD4+ T cells from PBMCs. Receptor source: a young man in good health. Some clones in this sample may be carry-over from other donors' samples. Both conserved end residues are part of each CDR3. The order of the fields is D gene, clone size, J gene, V gene, CDR3 DNA, CDR3 protein. The D gene is left open where the match is weak. A clone size is listed for some rows: how often the clone was seen (once, few, many), or a class if it is expanded.

d_gene: .; abundance: .; j_gene: TRBJ2-7; v_gene: TRBV7-2; CDR3nt: TGTGCCAGCAGGCAAATAGCGGCAAACGAGCAGTACTTC; CDR3aa: CASRQIAANEQYF
d_gene: TRBD1; abundance: .; j_gene: TRBJ2-7; v_gene: TRBV11-1; CDR3nt: TGTGCCAGCAGCTTTTTGGGACAGGGTACCAACGAGCAGTACTTC; CDR3aa: CASSFLGQGTNEQYF
d_gene: TRBD2; abundance: .; j_gene: TRBJ2-3; v_gene: TRBV2; CDR3nt: TGTGCCAGCAGTTTACTAGCGGGGAACACAGATACGCAGTATTTT; CDR3aa: CASSLLAGNTDTQYF
d_gene: .; abundance: .; j_gene: TRBJ2-7; v_gene: TRBV7-2; CDR3nt: TGTGCCAGCAGCGTCCAGGGGTCCTACGAGCAGTACTTC; CDR3aa: CASSVQGSYEQYF
d_gene: TRBD1; abundance: .; j_gene: TRBJ2-7; v_gene: TRBV2; CDR3nt: TGTGCCAGCCAGTTCGGGACAGGGGGCCTCAATGGCTACGAGCAGTACTTC; CDR3aa: CASQFGTGGLNGYEQYF
d_gene: TRBD2; abundance: .; j_gene: TRBJ2-2; v_gene: TRBV19; CDR3nt: TGTGCCAGTAGCTACTTCAGCGGGAGGCTCACCGGGGAGCTGTTTTTT; CDR3aa: CASSYFSGRLTGELFF
d_gene: TRBD1; abundance: .; j_gene: TRBJ1-3; v_gene: TRBV9; CDR3nt: TGTGCCAGCAGCAGAGGGGACAGTGGTAGAAACACCATATATTTT; CDR3aa: CASSRGDSGRNTIYF
d_gene: TRBD1; abundance: .; j_gene: TRBJ1-3; v_gene: TRBV7-3; CDR3nt: TGTGCCAGCAGCTTCCGCTCCGGGACAGGACCCGAACTGAGCTCTGGAAACACCATATATTTT; CDR3aa: CASSFRSGTGPELSSGNTIYF
d_gene: .; abundance: .; j_gene: TRBJ1-4; v_gene: TRBV7-9; CDR3nt: TGTGCCAGCAGCTTAGGCAGGGTGGGAGAAAAACTGTTTTTT; CDR3aa: CASSLGRVGEKLFF
d_gene: TRBD1; abundance: .; j_gene: TRBJ1-1; v_gene: TRBV7-9; CDR3nt: TGTGCCAGCAGCCTCTCTGGACAGGGCGCTGAAGCTTTCTTT; CDR3aa: CASSLSGQGAEAFF
d_gene: .; abundance: .; j_gene: TRBJ2-3; v_gene: TRBV18; CDR3nt: TGTGCCAGCTCCGATGTCCGGGCCGATACGCAGTATTTT; CDR3aa: CASSDVRADTQYF
d_gene: TRBD1; abundance: .; j_gene: TRBJ1-2; v_gene: TRBV4-1; CDR3nt: TGCGCCAGCAGCCAAGATGCCCAGGGGGCTTATGGCTACACCTTC; CDR3aa: CASSQDAQGAYGYTF
d_gene: .; abundance: once; j_gene: TRBJ2-7; v_gene: TRBV4-2; CDR3nt: TGTGCCAGCAGCCACGACCGGGACTCATTCTACGAGCAGTACTTC; CDR3aa: CASSHDRDSFYEQYF
d_gene: TRBD1; abundance: .; j_gene: TRBJ2-1; v_gene: TRBV7-3; CDR3nt: TGTGCCAGCAGCTTAACCGGGACAGGGAACTACAATGAGCAGTTCTTC; CDR3aa: CASSLTGTGNYNEQFF
d_gene: .; abundance: .; j_gene: TRBJ2-1; v_gene: TRBV29-1; CDR3nt: TGCAGCGTTGAAAGCGGCGACGGGAGCTCCTACAATGAGCAGTTCTTC; CDR3aa: CSVESGDGSSYNEQFF
d_gene: .; abundance: .; j_gene: TRBJ2-5; v_gene: TRBV19; CDR3nt: TGTGCCAGTAGTATGCAAGAGACCCAGTACTTC; CDR3aa: CASSMQETQYF
d_gene: TRBD1; abundance: .; j_gene: TRBJ1-2; v_gene: TRBV7-2; CDR3nt: TGTGCCAGCAGCTTAGCGGGACAGGCCTACTATGGCTACACCTTC; CDR3aa: CASSLAGQAYYGYTF
d_gene: .; abundance: .; j_gene: TRBJ1-5; v_gene: TRBV2; CDR3nt: TGTGCCAGCAGTGAGGGGGGTCAGCCCCAGCATTTT; CDR3aa: CASSEGGQPQHF
d_gene: TRBD2; abundance: .; j_gene: TRBJ2-1; v_gene: TRBV6-5; CDR3nt: TGTGCCAGCAGTTACTCAGTGTCTAGCGGGAGGGATGAGCAGTTCTTC; CDR3aa: CASSYSVSSGRDEQFF
d_gene: .; abundance: .; j_gene: TRBJ2-7; v_gene: TRBV5-5; CDR3nt: TGTGCCAGCAGCTTGGACAGGCCCTACGAGCAGTACTTC; CDR3aa: CASSLDRPYEQYF
d_gene: .; abundance: .; j_gene: TRBJ2-7; v_gene: TRBV5-1; CDR3nt: TGCGCCAGCAGCTCCAAATACGAGCAGTACTTC; CDR3aa: CASSSKYEQYF
d_gene: .; abundance: .; j_gene: TRBJ1-1; v_gene: TRBV30; CDR3nt: TGTGCCTGGAGTGTACTTGGGACCAAAAACACTGAAGCTTTCTTT; CDR3aa: CAWSVLGTKNTEAFF